This entry describes one T cell receptor beta chain. No antigen is known for it. The study ran the assay at deep level. Clones were sequenced by immunoSEQ multiplex PCR, and TCRdb holds only the in-frame ones, with some missing. The sample has about 2,200,000 clones; 85% to 95% are singletons. This sample stems from a study of shared clonotypes between healthy human individuals. Whole-study context: A few men and a couple of women, aged 18 to 49, were donors.

Naivety among CD8 cells was defined by CD45RO negativity and positive CCR7 selection, thereby excluding terminally differentiated effector memory CD45RA+ cells. Notes on the study in general: The diversity represented, both genetic and in exposure history, was limited by few donors. Non-shared clonotypes showed lower generation probabilities than clonotypes common to all four donors.

Material for sequencing was naive CD8+ T cells from PBMCs. The TCR was taken from a man between 18 and 35 years old in good health. Some clones in this sample may be carry-over from other donors' samples.

The CDR3 reads CASRPEGTGGCSYEQYF. CDR3 nucleotide sequence: TGCGCCAGCAGACCCGAGGGCACAGGGGGCTGTTCCTACGAGCAGTACTTC. The chain joins TRBV10-1 to TRBJ2-7; 9 bases line up with TRBD1. The CDR3 is made up of 17 amino acids. Losses at the gene ends were 6 bases for V and 1 base for J; bases not matched to a gene: 13. In germline, CDR1 is WNHNN, CDR2 SYGVQD (reference sequence).